This T cell receptor beta chain was profiled in a study of early T cells in non-severe SARS-CoV-2 infection. In the study overall: Bulk RNA from unsorted whole blood was sequenced; chains were unpaired.

Individually, cDNA molecules had unique molecular identifiers attached to them. TCRdb re-analysed the 5' RACE reads in MiXCR, keeping a single row per CDR3 protein. Of around 99,000 distinct CDR3 sequences in the sample, approximately 17% are singletons; the top ten hold 5.1%. For this clonotype: Its antigen remains unknown.

This CDR3 has 13 residues. Trimming pared 1 base from V and 6 bases from J, leaving 8 bases between. Germline V CDR1 and CDR2: LGHNA, YSLEER. Notes on the study in general: Matching against VDJdb likely underestimated virus-specific expansions, favoring anti-spike CD8.

Sequencing was performed on whole blood, taken at baseline. The V gene is TRBV4-3, the J gene TRBJ2-3; unclear D gene. The clonotype comes from an adult who was a healthcare worker with PCR-confirmed SARS-CoV-2 infection or an uninfected control (not recorded which). The CDR3 sequence is CASSQGRRDTQYF. CDR3 nucleotide sequence: TGCGCCAGCAGCCAAGGGCGGCGGGATACGCAGTATTTT.